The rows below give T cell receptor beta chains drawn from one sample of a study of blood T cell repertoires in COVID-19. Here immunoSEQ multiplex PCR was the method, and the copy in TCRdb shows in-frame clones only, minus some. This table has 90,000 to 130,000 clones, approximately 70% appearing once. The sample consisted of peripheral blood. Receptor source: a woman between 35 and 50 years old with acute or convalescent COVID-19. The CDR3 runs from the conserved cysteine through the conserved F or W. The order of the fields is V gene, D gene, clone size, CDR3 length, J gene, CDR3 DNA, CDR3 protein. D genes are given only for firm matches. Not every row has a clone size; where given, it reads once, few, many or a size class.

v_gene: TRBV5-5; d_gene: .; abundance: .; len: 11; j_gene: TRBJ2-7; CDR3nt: TGTGCCAGCAGCTCGGGATACGAGCAGTACTTC; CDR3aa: CASSSGYEQYF
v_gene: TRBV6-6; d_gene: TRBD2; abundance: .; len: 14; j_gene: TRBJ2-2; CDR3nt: TGTGCCAGCTCGCTAGCGGGGGAGACCGGGGAGCTGTTTTTT; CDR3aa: CASSLAGETGELFF
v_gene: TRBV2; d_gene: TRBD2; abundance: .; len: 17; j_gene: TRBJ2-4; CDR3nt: TGTGCCAGCAGCCCAGCTAGCGGGGGTGTAGCCAAAAACATTCAGTACTTC; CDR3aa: CASSPASGGVAKNIQYF
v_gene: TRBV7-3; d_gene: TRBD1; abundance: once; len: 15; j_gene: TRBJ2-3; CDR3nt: TGTGCCAGCAGCTTCTCCGGGACAGGGGTCGATACGCAGTATTTT; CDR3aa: CASSFSGTGVDTQYF
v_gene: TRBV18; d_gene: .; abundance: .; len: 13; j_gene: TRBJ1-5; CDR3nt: TGTGCCAGCTCACGGGAGGGCAATCAGCCCCAGCATTTT; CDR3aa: CASSREGNQPQHF
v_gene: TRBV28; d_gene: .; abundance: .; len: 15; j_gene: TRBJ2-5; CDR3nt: TGTGCCAGCAGTTTGCCTAGCCTTCAACAAGAGACCCAGTACTTC; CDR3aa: CASSLPSLQQETQYF
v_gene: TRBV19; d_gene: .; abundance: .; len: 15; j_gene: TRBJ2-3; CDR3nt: TGTGCCAGTAGCCCATCAGGGCCCCGCACAGATACGCAGTATTTT; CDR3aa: CASSPSGPRTDTQYF
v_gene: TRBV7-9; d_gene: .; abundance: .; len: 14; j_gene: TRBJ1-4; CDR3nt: TGTGCCAGCAGCCAAGGGAGGGCAAATGAAAAACTGTTTTTT; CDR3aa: CASSQGRANEKLFF
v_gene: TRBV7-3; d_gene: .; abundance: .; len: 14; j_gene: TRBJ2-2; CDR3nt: TGTGCCAGCAGCCCCGCGGCCTCAGCCGGGGAGCTGTTTTTT; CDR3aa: CASSPAASAGELFF
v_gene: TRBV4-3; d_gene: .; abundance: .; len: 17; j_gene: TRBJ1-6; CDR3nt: TGCGCCAGCAGCCTAATAAGTGGAGGGAAGTTGATTTCACCCCTCCACTTT; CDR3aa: CASSLISGGKLISPLHF
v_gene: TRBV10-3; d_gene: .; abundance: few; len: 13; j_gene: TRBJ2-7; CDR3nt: TGTGCCATCAGTCCAAGGGCCGGGGAAGAGCAGTACTTC; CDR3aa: CAISPRAGEEQYF
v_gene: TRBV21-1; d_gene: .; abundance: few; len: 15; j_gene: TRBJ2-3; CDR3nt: TGTGCCAGCAGCAAAGTGGGACTAAGCACAGATACGCAGTATTTT; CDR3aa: CASSKVGLSTDTQYF
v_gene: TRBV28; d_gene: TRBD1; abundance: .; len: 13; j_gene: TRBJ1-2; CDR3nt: TGTGCCAGCAGACATGGACAGGGCTATGGCTACACCTTC; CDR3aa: CASRHGQGYGYTF
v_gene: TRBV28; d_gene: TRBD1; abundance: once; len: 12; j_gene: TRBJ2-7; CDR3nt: TGTGCCAGCAGGCAGGGGGCAAGGGAGCAGTACTTC; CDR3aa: CASRQGAREQYF
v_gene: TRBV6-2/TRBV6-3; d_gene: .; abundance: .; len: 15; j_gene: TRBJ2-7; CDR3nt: TGTGCCAGCAGTTACTCGACAAGGGGCCTCTACGAGCAGTACTTC; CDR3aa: CASSYSTRGLYEQYF
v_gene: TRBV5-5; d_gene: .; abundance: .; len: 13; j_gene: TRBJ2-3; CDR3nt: TGTGCCAGCAGCCTCCAGAGGCCAGATACGCAGTATTTT; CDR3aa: CASSLQRPDTQYF
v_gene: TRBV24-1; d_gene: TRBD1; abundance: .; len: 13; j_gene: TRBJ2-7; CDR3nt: TGTGCCACCAGTGACCCGACAGGGTTTGAGCAGTACTTC; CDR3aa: CATSDPTGFEQYF
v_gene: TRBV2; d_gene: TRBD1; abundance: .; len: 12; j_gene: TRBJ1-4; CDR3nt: TGTGCCAGCAGGACAGGGGACGAAAAACTGTTTTTT; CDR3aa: CASRTGDEKLFF
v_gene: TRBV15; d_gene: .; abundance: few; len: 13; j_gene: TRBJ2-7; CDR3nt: TGTGCCACCAGCAGAGAAAAGGGGCACGAGCAGTACTTC; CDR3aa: CATSREKGHEQYF
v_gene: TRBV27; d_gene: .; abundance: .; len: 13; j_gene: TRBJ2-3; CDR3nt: TGTGCCAGCAGTTTCTCGGGTACAGATACGCAGTATTTT; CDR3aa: CASSFSGTDTQYF
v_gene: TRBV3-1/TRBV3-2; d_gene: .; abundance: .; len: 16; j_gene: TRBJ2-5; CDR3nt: TGTGCCAGCAGCCAAGTTTTAGCTCCCAGACAAGAGACCCAGTACTTC; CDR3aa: CASSQVLAPRQETQYF
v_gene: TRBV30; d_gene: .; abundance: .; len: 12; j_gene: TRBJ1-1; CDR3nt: TGTGCCTGGAGCCGGGGTGGGGCTGAAGCTTTCTTT; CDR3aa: CAWSRGGAEAFF
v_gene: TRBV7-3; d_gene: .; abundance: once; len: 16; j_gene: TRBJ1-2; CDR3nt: TGTGCCAGCAGCTTAACTGTGGCGGGGACCTCGGAAGGCTACACCTTC; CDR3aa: CASSLTVAGTSEGYTF
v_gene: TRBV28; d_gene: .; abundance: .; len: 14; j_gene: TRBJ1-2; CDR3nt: TGTGCCAGCAGTTCCCCCGGAGGGCGCTATGGCTACACCTTC; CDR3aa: CASSSPGGRYGYTF
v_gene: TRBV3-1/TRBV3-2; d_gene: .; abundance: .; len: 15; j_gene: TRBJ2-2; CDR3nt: TGTGCCAGCAGCCAACCGGGCGGGGGCGGCGGGGAGCTGTTTTTT; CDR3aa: CASSQPGGGGGELFF
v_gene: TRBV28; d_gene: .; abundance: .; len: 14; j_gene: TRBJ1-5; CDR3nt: TGTGCCAGTAGAAAGGGGGGGGCTAATCAGCCCCAGCATTTT; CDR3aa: CASRKGGANQPQHF
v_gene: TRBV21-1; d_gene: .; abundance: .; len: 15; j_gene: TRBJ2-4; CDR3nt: TGTGCCAGCAGCACACGACAGGGGAGCATAAACATTCAGTACTTC; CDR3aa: CASSTRQGSINIQYF
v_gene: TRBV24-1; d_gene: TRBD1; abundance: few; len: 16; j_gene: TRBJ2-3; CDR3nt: TGTGCCACCAGTGATATAGCAGGGGGCCCCACAGATACGCAGTATTTT; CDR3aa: CATSDIAGGPTDTQYF
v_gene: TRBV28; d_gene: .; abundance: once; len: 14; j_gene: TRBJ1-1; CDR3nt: TGTGCCAGCAGTTTTGGACTGCTGAACACTGAAGCTTTCTTT; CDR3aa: CASSFGLLNTEAFF
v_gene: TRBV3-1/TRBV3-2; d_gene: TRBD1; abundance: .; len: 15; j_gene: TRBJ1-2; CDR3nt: TGTGCCAGCAGCCAAGACAGGGGGACGAGCTATGGCTACACCTTC; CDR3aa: CASSQDRGTSYGYTF
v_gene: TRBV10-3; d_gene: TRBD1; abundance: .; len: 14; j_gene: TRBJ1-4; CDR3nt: TGTGCCATCAGTTCTGGACAGGGTGGCGAAAAACTGTTTTTT; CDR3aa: CAISSGQGGEKLFF
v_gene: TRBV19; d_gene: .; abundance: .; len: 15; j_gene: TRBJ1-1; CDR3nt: TGTGCCAGTTTCCCTCTCGGGACTTCGAACACTGAAGCTTTCTTT; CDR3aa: CASFPLGTSNTEAFF
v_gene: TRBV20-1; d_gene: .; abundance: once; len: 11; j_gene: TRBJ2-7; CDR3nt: TGCAGTGCGTCTGCAGGCTACGAGCAGTACTTC; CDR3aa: CSASAGYEQYF
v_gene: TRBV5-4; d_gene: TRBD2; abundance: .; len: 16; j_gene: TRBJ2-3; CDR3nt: TGTGCCAGCAGCTTACGGACTAGCGGGGGCACAGATACGCAGTATTTT; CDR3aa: CASSLRTSGGTDTQYF
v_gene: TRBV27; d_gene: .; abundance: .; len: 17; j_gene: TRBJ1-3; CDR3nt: TGTGCCAGCAGCCCCTCGAGGTCCCTAATCTCTGGAAACACCATATATTTT; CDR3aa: CASSPSRSLISGNTIYF
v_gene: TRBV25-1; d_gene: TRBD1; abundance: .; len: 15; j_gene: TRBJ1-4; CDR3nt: TGTGCCAGCAGTGCAAGAGACAGGGGTAATGAAAAACTGTTTTTT; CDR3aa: CASSARDRGNEKLFF
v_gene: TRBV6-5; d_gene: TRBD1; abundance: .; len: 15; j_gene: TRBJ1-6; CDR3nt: TGTGCCAGCAGTTATACGACAGGGGGCGCATCACCCCTCCACTTT; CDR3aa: CASSYTTGGASPLHF
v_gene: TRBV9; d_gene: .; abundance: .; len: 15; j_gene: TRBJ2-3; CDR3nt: TGTGCCAGCAGCGTTTCCCCCGGGAGCACAGATACGCAGTATTTT; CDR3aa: CASSVSPGSTDTQYF
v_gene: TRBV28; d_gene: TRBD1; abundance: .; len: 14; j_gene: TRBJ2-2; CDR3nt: TGTGCCAGCAAGGGACAGGGTCGTACCGGGGAGCTGTTTTTT; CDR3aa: CASKGQGRTGELFF
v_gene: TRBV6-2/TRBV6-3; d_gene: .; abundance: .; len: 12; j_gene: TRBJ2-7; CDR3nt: TGTGCCAGCAGTTACCAGGGCTACGAGCAGTACTTC; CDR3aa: CASSYQGYEQYF
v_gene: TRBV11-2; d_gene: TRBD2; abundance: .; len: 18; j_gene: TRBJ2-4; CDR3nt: TGTGCCAGCAGCTTGGAGACTAGCGGGGGGAGAACCAAAAACATTCAGTACTTC; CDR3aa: CASSLETSGGRTKNIQYF
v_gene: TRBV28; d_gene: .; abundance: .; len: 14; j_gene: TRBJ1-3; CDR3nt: TGTGCCAGCAGTTTTATGAGCTCTGGAAACACCATATATTTT; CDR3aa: CASSFMSSGNTIYF
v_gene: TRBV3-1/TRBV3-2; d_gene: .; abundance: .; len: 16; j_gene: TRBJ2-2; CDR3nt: TGTGCCAGCAGCCCCGGAGGGTCTTCGGACACCGGGGAGCTGTTTTTT; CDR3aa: CASSPGGSSDTGELFF
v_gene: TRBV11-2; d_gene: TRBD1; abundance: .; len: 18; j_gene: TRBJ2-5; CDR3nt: TGTGCCAGCAGCTTCAGGGGGCCGGGACAGGGGCCGTCAGAGACCCAGTACTTC; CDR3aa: CASSFRGPGQGPSETQYF
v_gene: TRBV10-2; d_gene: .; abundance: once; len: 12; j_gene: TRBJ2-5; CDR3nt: TGCGCCAGCAGTGCTCAGAAAGAGACCCAGTACTTC; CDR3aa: CASSAQKETQYF
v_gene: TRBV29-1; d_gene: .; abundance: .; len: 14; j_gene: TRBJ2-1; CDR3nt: TGCAGCGTTCTTGGCGGAAGCTCCTACAATGAGCAGTTCTTC; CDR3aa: CSVLGGSSYNEQFF
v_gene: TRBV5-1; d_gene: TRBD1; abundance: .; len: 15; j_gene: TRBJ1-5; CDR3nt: TGCGCCAGCAGCTTGGCGGGGACAGGGAGTCAGCCCCAGCATTTT; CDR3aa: CASSLAGTGSQPQHF
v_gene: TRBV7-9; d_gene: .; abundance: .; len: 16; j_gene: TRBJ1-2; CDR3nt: TGTGCCAGCAGCTCCCTCCAGGGCCTACCTAACTATGGCTACACCTTC; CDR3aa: CASSSLQGLPNYGYTF
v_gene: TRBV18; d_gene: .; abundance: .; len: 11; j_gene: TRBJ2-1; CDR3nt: TGTGCCAGCTTAGAGTACAATGAGCAGTTCTTC; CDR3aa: CASLEYNEQFF
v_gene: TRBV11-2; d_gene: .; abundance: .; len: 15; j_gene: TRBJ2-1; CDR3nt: TGTGCCAGCAGCATAGGACAGAATACCTACAATGAGCAGTTCTTC; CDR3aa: CASSIGQNTYNEQFF
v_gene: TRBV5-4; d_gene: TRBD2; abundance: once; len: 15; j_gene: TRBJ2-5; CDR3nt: TGTGCCAGCAGCTTGTGGGGGGGACGGCAAGAGACCCAGTACTTC; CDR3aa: CASSLWGGRQETQYF
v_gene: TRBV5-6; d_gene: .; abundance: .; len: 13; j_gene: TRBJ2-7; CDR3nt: TGTGCCAGCAGCTTGAGGCGGACCTACGAGCAGTACTTC; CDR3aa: CASSLRRTYEQYF
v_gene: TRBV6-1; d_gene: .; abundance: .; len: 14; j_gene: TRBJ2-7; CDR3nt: TGTGCCAGCAGTGAAGTAGGGGACTCCTACGAGCAGTACTTC; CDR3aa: CASSEVGDSYEQYF
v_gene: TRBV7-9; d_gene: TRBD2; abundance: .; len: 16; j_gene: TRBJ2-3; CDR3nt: TGTGCCAGCAGCTTAGACGGACTAGCGAGCACAGATACGCAGTATTTT; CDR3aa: CASSLDGLASTDTQYF
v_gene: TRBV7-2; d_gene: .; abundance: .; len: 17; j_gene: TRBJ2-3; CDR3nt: TGTGCCAGCAGCACGCCGCCAAGGGGCCTTGGCACAGATACGCAGTATTTT; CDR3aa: CASSTPPRGLGTDTQYF
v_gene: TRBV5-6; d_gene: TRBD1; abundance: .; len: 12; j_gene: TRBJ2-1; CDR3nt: TGTGCCAGCAGCTTACAGGGGTATGAGCAGTTCTTC; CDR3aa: CASSLQGYEQFF
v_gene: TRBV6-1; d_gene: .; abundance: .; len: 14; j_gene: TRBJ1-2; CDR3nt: TGTGCCAGCAGTGAAGCGGGGGGGTCCTATGGCTACACCTTC; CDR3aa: CASSEAGGSYGYTF
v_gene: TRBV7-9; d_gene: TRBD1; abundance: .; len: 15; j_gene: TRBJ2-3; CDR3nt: TGTGCCAGCAGCCCCGGGGACAGGGATTCAGATACGCAGTATTTT; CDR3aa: CASSPGDRDSDTQYF
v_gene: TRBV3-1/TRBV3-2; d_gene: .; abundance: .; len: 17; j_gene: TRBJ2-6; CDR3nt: TGTGCCAGCAGCCTACAGGGGGGGAGATCTGGGGCCAACGTCCTGACTTTC; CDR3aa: CASSLQGGRSGANVLTF